The clone carrying this T cell receptor (beta chain) came up many times. Its antigen is still unknown. These data are taken from a study of T cell repertoires in cytomegalovirus infection. Study conclusions and caveats: The ex vivo response was dominated by HLA-C-restricted CMV-specific TCR beta clonotypes.

Germline values: CDR1 MDHEN, CDR2 SYDVKM. J was trimmed by 4 bases and V by 6 bases; bases with no gene match: 15. CDR3 length equals 17 residues. TCRdb redid the calling of the reads with MiXCR, one entry per CDR3 protein. The table includes approximately 1,000,000 distinct CDR3 sequences, approximately 30% detected once. Sequencing was performed on cultured CD8+ T cells from PBMCs, taken from culture after CMV antigen stimulation. This chain uses TRBV28 with TRBJ1-5, with 7 bases that match TRBD1. The clonotype originates from a human donor in good health (CMV status not recorded). Some clones in this sample may be carry-over from other donors' samples. CDR3 loop: CASSASVGGYSNQPQHF. As DNA, the CDR3 is TGTGCCAGCAGCGCCTCAGTAGGGGGCTACTCGAATCAGCCCCAGCATTTT.